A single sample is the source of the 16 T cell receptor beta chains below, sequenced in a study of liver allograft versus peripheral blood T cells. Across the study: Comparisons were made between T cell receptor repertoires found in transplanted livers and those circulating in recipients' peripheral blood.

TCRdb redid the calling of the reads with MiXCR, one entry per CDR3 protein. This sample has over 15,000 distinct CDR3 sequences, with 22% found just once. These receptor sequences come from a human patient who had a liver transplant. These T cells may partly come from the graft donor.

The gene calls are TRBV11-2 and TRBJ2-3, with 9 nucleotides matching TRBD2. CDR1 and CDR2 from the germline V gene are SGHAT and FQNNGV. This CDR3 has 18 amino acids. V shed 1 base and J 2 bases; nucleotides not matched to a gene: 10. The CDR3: CASSLGTSAQGVTDTQYF. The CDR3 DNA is TGTGCCAGCAGCTTAGGGACTAGCGCCCAGGGGGTCACAGATACGCAGTATTTT.

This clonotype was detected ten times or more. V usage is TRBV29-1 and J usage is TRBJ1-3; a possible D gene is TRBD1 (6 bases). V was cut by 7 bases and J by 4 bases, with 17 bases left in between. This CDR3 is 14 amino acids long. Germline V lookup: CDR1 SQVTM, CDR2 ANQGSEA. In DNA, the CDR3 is TGCAGCGCAGGGGAAGCTAGTTCCGGAAACACCATATATTTT. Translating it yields CSAGEASSGNTIYF.

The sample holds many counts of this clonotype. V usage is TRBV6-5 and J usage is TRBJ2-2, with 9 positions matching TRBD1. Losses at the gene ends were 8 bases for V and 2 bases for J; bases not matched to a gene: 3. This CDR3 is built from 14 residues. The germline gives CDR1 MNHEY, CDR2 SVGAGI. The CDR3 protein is CASRGQGNTGELFF. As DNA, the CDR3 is TGTGCCAGCCGGGGACAGGGAAACACCGGGGAGCTGTTTTTT.

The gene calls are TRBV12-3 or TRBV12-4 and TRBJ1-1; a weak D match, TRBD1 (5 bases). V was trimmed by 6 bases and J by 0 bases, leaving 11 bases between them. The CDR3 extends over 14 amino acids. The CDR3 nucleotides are TGTGCCAGCAGCCCAGGGTACATGAACACTGAAGCTTTCTTT. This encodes CASSPGYMNTEAFF.

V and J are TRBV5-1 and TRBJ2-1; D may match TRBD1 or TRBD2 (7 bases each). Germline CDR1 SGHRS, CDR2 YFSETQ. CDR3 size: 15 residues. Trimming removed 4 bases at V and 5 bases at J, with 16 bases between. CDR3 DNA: TGCGCCAGCAGCCCCAGGGCAGGGGGGGACAATGAGCAGTTCTTC. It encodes CASSPRAGGDNEQFF.

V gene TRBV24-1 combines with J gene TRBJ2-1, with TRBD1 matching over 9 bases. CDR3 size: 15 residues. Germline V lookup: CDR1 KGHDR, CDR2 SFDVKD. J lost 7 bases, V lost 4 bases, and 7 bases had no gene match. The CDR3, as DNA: TGTGCCACCAGTGACCCGGGACAGGGACATAATGAGCAGTTCTTC. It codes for CATSDPGQGHNEQFF.

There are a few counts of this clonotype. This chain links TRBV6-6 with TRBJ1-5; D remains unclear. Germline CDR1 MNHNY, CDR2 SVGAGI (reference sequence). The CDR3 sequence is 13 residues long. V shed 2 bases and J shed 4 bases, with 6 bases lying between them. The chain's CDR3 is CASSYVGNQPQHF. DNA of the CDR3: TGTGCCAGCAGTTACGTGGGTAATCAGCCCCAGCATTTT.

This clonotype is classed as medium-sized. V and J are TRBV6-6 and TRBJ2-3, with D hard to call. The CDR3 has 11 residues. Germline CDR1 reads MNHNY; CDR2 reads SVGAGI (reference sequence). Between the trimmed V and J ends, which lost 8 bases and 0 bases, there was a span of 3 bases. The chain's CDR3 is CASGSTDTQYF. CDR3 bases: TGTGCCAGCGGGAGCACAGATACGCAGTATTTT.

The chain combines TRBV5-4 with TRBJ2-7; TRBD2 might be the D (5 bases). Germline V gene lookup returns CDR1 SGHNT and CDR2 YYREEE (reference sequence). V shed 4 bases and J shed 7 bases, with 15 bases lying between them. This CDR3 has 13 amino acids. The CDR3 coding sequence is TGTGCCAGCAGCCCTCGTGTCGGGGATGAGCAGTACTTC. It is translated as CASSPRVGDEQYF.

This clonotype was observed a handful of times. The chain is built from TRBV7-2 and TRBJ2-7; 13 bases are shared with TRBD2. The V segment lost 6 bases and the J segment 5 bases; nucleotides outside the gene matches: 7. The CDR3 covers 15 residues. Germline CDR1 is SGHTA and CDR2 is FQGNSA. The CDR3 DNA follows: TGTGCCAGCAGGGAACTAGCGGGAGGGCCCAACGAGCAGTACTTC. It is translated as CASRELAGGPNEQYF.

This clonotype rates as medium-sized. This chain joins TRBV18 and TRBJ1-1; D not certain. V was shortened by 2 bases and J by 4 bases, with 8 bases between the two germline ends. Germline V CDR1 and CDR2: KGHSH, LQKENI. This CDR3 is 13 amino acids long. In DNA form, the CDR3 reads TGTGCCAGCTCACCAGTCCAGGCCACTGAAGCTTTCTTT. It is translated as CASSPVQATEAFF. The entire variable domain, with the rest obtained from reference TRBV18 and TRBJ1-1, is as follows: NAGVMQNPRHLVRRRGQEARLRCSPMKGHSHVYWYRQLPEEGLKFMVYLQKENIIDESGMPKERFSAEFPKEGPSILRIQQVVRGDSAAYFCASSPVQATEAFFGQGTRLTVV.

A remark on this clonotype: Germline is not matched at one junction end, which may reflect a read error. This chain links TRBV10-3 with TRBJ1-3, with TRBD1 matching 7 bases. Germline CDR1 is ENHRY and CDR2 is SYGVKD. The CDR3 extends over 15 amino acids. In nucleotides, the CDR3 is TGTGCCATCACTCAGGGGGACCTCTCTGGATACACCATATATTTT. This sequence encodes CAITQGDLSGYTIYF.

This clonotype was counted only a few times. CDR3 region: CASSTGDRDETGELFF. The CDR3 coding sequence is TGTGCCAGCAGTACGGGGGACAGGGATGAAACCGGGGAGCTGTTTTTT. The chain uses TRBV12-3 or TRBV12-4 and TRBJ2-2; TRBD1 aligns across 9 bases. CDR3 length: 16 residues. V dropped 5 bases and J dropped 5; count of bases not matched to a gene: 9.

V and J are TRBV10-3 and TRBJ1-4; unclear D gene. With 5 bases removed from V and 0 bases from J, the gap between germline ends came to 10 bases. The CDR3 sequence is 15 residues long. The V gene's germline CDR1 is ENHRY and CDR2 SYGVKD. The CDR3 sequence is CAISPGLATNEKLFF. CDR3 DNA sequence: TGTGCCATCAGTCCGGGTCTTGCAACTAATGAAAAACTGTTTTTT.

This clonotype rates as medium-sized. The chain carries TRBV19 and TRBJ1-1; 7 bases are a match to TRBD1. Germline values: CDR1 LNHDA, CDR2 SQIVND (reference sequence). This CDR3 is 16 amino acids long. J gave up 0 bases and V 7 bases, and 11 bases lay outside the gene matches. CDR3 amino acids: CASKVTGAHMNTEAFF. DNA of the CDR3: TGTGCCAGTAAGGTAACAGGGGCTCACATGAACACTGAAGCTTTCTTT.

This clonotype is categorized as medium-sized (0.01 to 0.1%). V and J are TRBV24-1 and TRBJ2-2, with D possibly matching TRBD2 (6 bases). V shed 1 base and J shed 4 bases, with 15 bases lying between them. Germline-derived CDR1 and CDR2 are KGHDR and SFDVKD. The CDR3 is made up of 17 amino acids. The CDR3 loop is CATSDLWEAAGTGELFF. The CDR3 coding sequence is TGTGCCACCAGTGATTTATGGGAGGCCGCGGGCACCGGGGAGCTGTTTTTT.